This TCR beta chain was captured in a study of T cells in Graves' hyperthyroidism and ophthalmopathy (dated by TCRdb to about 2019). Regarding the research as a whole: Peripheral blood samples were taken at initial diagnosis, before any treatment was given. The roughly 94 discovery patients were randomly split 7:3 into training and test sets. In addition, the study compared T-cell repertoires in thyroid tissue and in blood from over 5 Graves' hyperthyroidism patients. The paper reports TCR Vbeta CDR3 sequencing of over 130 peripheral blood samples: under 45 ophthalmopathy, fewer than 80 hyperthyroidism and roughly 17 progressor patients. To identify TCR V-J signatures that set the groups apart, the researchers used a discovery cohort of roughly 100 patients, made up of around 42 with Graves' ophthalmopathy and about 60 with stable Graves' hyperthyroidism. Following sampling, methimazole starting at 30 mg daily was given to hyperthyroidism patients, and high-dose intravenous methylprednisolone was given to ophthalmopathy patients. Prospective prediction of ophthalmopathy was tested in an independent validation cohort of 18 to 20 hyperthyroidism patients and 17 patients who later progressed to ophthalmopathy.

The research as a whole found: In validation, the model predicted progression to ophthalmopathy a median of roughly 6.5 months before onset, with 65% to 71% sensitivity and 72.22% specificity. A model built on a 13 V-J signature distinguished ophthalmopathy from stable hyperthyroidism, reaching 87.88% sensitivity and about 81% specificity in cross-validation and 80%/75% in testing. No statistical method was used to set the sample size in advance, and investigators knew the group allocation. Most expanded thyroid clonotypes (frequency above 0.001) were also detected in blood, suggesting blood repertoires may reflect thyroid immune responses.

Inclusive of the bounding cysteine and phenylalanine, the CDR3 is 16 residues long. Kept here is only the CDR3 DNA, which spans 48 bases and is read in frame from base 1. V was cut back by 5 bases and J by 1 base, leaving a gap of 15 bases between them. This clonotype was seen ten or more times. Its target antigen remains unknown. No qualities accompany the bases; no much larger clone lies one base away. The hyperthyroidism patients were between 18 and 65 years old and newly diagnosed, with a disease duration of less than 2 months. The study excluded patients with uncontrolled infections, other autoimmune diseases, pregnancy or lactation. Clinical symptoms, serum thyroxine and TRAb, thyroid ultrasound, and orbital computed tomography formed the basis for the diagnoses. For progressor patients, blood was drawn at the first diagnosis of hyperthyroidism, before any ophthalmopathy symptoms had appeared. PBMCs were separated from 10 ml of fresh peripheral blood using Ficoll-Paque density gradient centrifugation. Progressor patients were defined as those initially diagnosed with Graves' hyperthyroidism in whom ophthalmopathy developed during follow-up. Trizol reagent was used to extract total RNA, and RNA quality was then checked on an Agilent 2100 Bioanalyzer.

The TCR beta CDR3 regions were amplified from RNA transcripts. A first-round RT-PCR of the TCR CDR3 used the HTBI primer set with the Qiagen OneStep RT-PCR kit. Libraries were constructed in a second round of multiplex PCR, after which size selection and purification were performed. Sequencing of the libraries was done on an Illumina HiSeq2000 using paired-end 100 bp reads. The authors' pipeline ran thus. SOAPnuke was used to process the raw data, removing reads that contained adapters or uncalled bases, had a mean Phred below 15, or lacked an exact match to the constant primer or identifier. COPE v1.2.5 was used to merge the high-quality paired reads, and each unique nucleotide sequence was defined as a clonotype. Clonotypes were aligned to IMGT TRBV, TRBD and TRBJ reference segments using MiTCR v1.1. Analysis was restricted to V-J combinations with a frequency above 0.0001, which covered about 99% of repertoires. A TCS score was defined as the ratio between F50 (clonal expansion) and ExV (chaos), using BLOSUM62-based TCRdist between CDR3 peptides within each V-J. Welch's t-statistics and random forest reduced around 510 V-J features to some 14, which were used in a naive Bayes classifier (R e1071). TCRdb reprocessing: public reads trimmed at Q25 with fastp, clones called with MiXCR, in-frame beta chains kept. Every CDR3 protein is listed once, alongside the most common genes and DNA of its rows. TCRdb, rather than the study authors, made the V and J calls. The sample table holds fewer than 650,000 distinct CDR3 sequences, of which more than 11% were seen once. 5.8% of the sample is taken by the ten largest.

The sequencing input was blood. The clonotype was recovered from a woman aged 25 to 39 with Graves' hyperthyroidism that later progressed to Graves' ophthalmopathy. This sequence uses TRBV12-3 or TRBV12-4 and TRBJ1-5; the D gene is perhaps TRBD1, on 6 matching bases. The CDR3 region reads CASSPSGGRSNQPQHF. The DNA sequence is as follows: TGTGCCAGCAGTCCTAGCGGGGGCAGGAGCAATCAGCCCCAGCATTTT.